Described below is a single TCR beta chain sequence and its context. This sample is part of a study of immune cell composition in non-small cell lung cancer. Germline CDR1 SGHDN, CDR2 FVKESK. V lost 1 base and J lost 2, with 17 bases in between. The CDR3 consists of 17 residues. The table came from immunoSEQ multiplex PCR; TCRdb's copy has only in-frame clones and leaves some out. The top ten clones hold 65% to 80% of a sample with about 990 clones, 69% of them seen once. Sequenced: lung tumor tissue. The V call is TRBV14, the J call TRBJ2-5; TRBD1 is a possible D gene (5 bases). The sequence was collected from a human donor with non-small cell lung cancer. The CDR3 sequence is CASSQALSRGPQETQYF. The CDR3 DNA is TGTGCCAGCAGCCAAGCCCTCTCTAGGGGCCCACAAGAGACCCAGTACTTC.